The next 27 T cell receptor beta chains were all read from a single sample in a study of T cell responses to AZD1222 COVID-19 vaccine. The data were produced by immunoSEQ multiplex PCR, yet TCRdb's version contains in-frame clones alone and is incomplete. Among approximately 220,000 clones listed, about 93% were seen once. This specimen consisted of peripheral blood, obtained on day 0 of MenACWY control vaccination. All receptors come from an adult in good health.

The V gene is TRBV6-5, the J gene TRBJ1-2; D is unclear. V lost 2 bases and J lost 5, with 9 bases in between. Germline V lookup: CDR1 MNHEY, CDR2 SVGAGI. The CDR3 length is 13 residues. CDR3 in DNA: TGTGCCAGCAGTTACACGGCGGGATATGGCTACACCTTC. Amino acids: CASSYTAGYGYTF.

V and J are TRBV6-2 or TRBV6-3 and TRBJ1-1; D possibly corresponds to TRBD1 (5 bases). V lost 5 bases and J lost 1, with 11 bases in between. This CDR3 region has 14 residues. From germline, CDR1 is MNHEY and CDR2 SVGEGT. The CDR3 bases are TGTGCCAGCAGTCCCCCAGGGCAGAACACTGAAGCTTTCTTT. Its protein product is CASSPPGQNTEAFF.

The chain uses TRBV6-2 or TRBV6-3 and TRBJ2-7, with D maybe TRBD2 (5 bases). The CDR3 consists of 14 residues. CDR1 MNHEY and CDR2 SVGEGT come from the germline V gene. The ends were cut back, 2 bases at V and 5 bases at J, with 13 bases in the middle. CDR3 sequence reads: CASSYRRQVNEQYF. The CDR3, as DNA: TGTGCCAGCAGTTACCGGAGGCAAGTGAACGAGCAGTACTTC.

The chain uses TRBV3-1 (or the pseudogene TRBV3-2) and TRBJ1-4, with D unresolved. CDR1 and CDR2 from the germline V gene are LGHDT and YNNKEL (reference sequence). This CDR3 comprises 16 residues. V was cut by 0 bases and J by 5 bases, with 13 bases left in between. CDR3 sequence (DNA): TGTGCCAGCAGCCAAGATCTCGGTGGAGGGAATGAAAAACTGTTTTTT. Translating gives CASSQDLGGGNEKLFF.

V gene TRBV2 combines with J gene TRBJ1-2; 7 nucleotides align to TRBD1. With V trimmed by 6 bases and J by 1 base, 8 bases remained unmatched. This CDR3 is built from 15 residues. Germline lookup yields CDR1 SNHLY and CDR2 FYNNEI. The chain's CDR3 is CASSALQGGNYGYTF. The CDR3 DNA reads as TGTGCCAGCAGCGCACTCCAGGGGGGTAACTATGGCTACACCTTC.

The chain has TRBV12-3 or TRBV12-4 and TRBJ1-1, with D perhaps TRBD1 (5 bases). V was clipped by 5 bases and J by 10 bases, with 11 bases between them. This CDR3 comprises 11 residues. In nucleotides, the CDR3 is TGTGCCAGCAGTCCCGGGACCTCAGCTTTCTTT. This codes for CASSPGTSAFF.

The chain is built from TRBV5-4 and TRBJ1-2, with 9 bases fitting TRBD1. J was trimmed by 2 bases and V by 4 bases; bases with no gene match: 6. From germline, CDR1 is SGHNT and CDR2 YYREEE (reference sequence). The CDR3 consists of 15 residues. CDR3 loop: CASSTIGQGNYGYTF. The CDR3 bases are TGTGCCAGCAGCACTATCGGACAGGGGAACTATGGCTACACCTTC.

This clone was observed a single time. The rearrangement uses TRBV29-1 and TRBJ1-3; D is uncertain. Germline V gene sequence: CDR1 SQVTM, CDR2 ANQGSEA. V lost 3 bases to trimming and J lost 0 bases, with 12 bases between them. CDR3 length: 15 amino acids. Written as DNA, the CDR3 is TGCAGCGTTGACGGTAGAGGCCCCTCTGGAAACACCATATATTTT. The encoded protein is CSVDGRGPSGNTIYF.

The V call is TRBV6-5, the J call TRBJ1-2, with D maybe TRBD1 (5 bases). Germline values: CDR1 MNHEY, CDR2 SVGAGI. Trimming left V 2 bases short and J 5 bases short, with 18 bases between. The CDR3 extends over 16 amino acids. CDR3 loop: CASSYLAGPRLYGYTF. CDR3 coding DNA: TGTGCCAGCAGTTACCTGGCAGGGCCCCGTCTATATGGCTACACCTTC.

CDR3 nucleotides: TGTGCCAGCAGTTACTCGACTGGGCTTGAGCAGTTCTTC. It is translated as CASSYSTGLEQFF. V and J are TRBV6-2 or TRBV6-3 and TRBJ2-1; D gene uncertain. V was clipped by 0 bases and J by 9 bases, with 9 bases between them. The CDR3 extends over 13 amino acids. The germline CDR1 and CDR2 sequences are MNHEY and SVGEGT.

The gene calls are TRBV9 and TRBJ2-2; TRBD1 is a possible D gene (6 bases). Germline values: CDR1 SGDLS, CDR2 YYNGEE. This CDR3 has 15 residues. V was shortened by 4 bases and J by 7 bases, with 17 bases between the two germline ends. The CDR3 is CASSMPTGGYGELFF. DNA for the CDR3: TGTGCCAGCAGCATGCCGACAGGAGGATACGGGGAGCTGTTTTTT.

This rearrangement joins TRBV18 to TRBJ1-6; D not certain. The germline V and J ends were trimmed by 8 bases and 3 bases, with 11 bases remaining between them. The V gene's germline CDR1 is KGHSH and CDR2 LQKENI. The CDR3 runs to 14 residues. This CDR3 reads CASASESYNSPLHF. The CDR3 region has the DNA TGTGCCAGCGCGTCCGAGAGCTATAATTCACCCCTCCACTTT.

The V gene is TRBV4-1, the J gene TRBJ1-4; 7 nucleotides match TRBD1. From germline, CDR1 is MGHRA and CDR2 YSYEKL. The CDR3 is 19 residues long. The V and J ends lost 2 bases and 4 bases, in that order; junction bases with no gene match: 16. CDR3 amino acids: CASSQKPIQGWGSNEKLFF. Written as DNA, the CDR3 is TGCGCCAGCAGCCAAAAGCCCATACAGGGGTGGGGGAGTAATGAAAAACTGTTTTTT.

The rearrangement links TRBV3-1 (or the pseudogene TRBV3-2) to TRBJ2-3; a weak D match, TRBD2 (5 bases). This CDR3 comprises 15 residues. The ends were cut back, 4 bases at V and 4 bases at J, with 15 bases in the middle. The germline gives CDR1 LGHDT, CDR2 YNNKEL (reference sequence). CDR3 residues: CASSPSTIGADTQYF. For the CDR3, the DNA is TGTGCCAGCAGCCCATCAACTATCGGGGCAGATACGCAGTATTTT.

The chain joins TRBV3-1 (or the pseudogene TRBV3-2) to TRBJ2-6; D might be TRBD1 (5 bases). The ends were cut back, 2 bases at V and 0 bases at J, with 17 bases in the middle. CDR3 length: 19 amino acids. Per the germline V gene, CDR1 is LGHDT and CDR2 is YNNKEL (reference sequence). CDR3 loop: CASSQPRQPTNSGANVLTF. The CDR3 coding sequence is TGTGCCAGCAGCCAACCACGACAGCCCACAAACTCTGGGGCCAACGTCCTGACTTTC.

V usage is TRBV28 and J usage is TRBJ1-2; the D is unclear. This CDR3 has 17 residues. Per germline, CDR1 MDHEN and CDR2 SYDVKM. V shed 4 bases and J shed 0 bases, with 18 bases lying between them. The CDR3 reads CASSSPPGGYSNYGYTF. The CDR3 nucleotides read TGTGCCAGCAGTTCCCCCCCGGGCGGGTACTCTAACTATGGCTACACCTTC.

The genes are TRBV20-1 and TRBJ1-1; D remains ambiguous. The germline V gene has CDR1 DFQATT and CDR2 SNEGSKA (reference sequence). This CDR3 has 10 residues. CDR3 in DNA: TGCAGCCTTCTCGACACTGAAGCTTTCTTT. Its protein product is CSLLDTEAFF.

The chain uses TRBV3-1 (or the pseudogene TRBV3-2) and TRBJ2-2; a possible D gene is TRBD1 (6 bases). Germline V gives CDR1 LGHDT, CDR2 YNNKEL (reference sequence). The germline V and J ends were trimmed by 3 bases and 3 bases, with 11 bases remaining between them. This CDR3 has 15 amino acids. CDR3 residues: CASSHLGADTGELFF. CDR3 sequence (DNA): TGTGCCAGCAGCCATTTGGGGGCTGACACCGGGGAGCTGTTTTTT.

The V call is TRBV7-9, the J call TRBJ2-6; the D gene is possibly TRBD1 (6 bases). This CDR3 region has 16 residues. Per the germline V gene, CDR1 is SEHNR and CDR2 is FQNEAQ (reference sequence). Trimming shortened V by 3 bases and J by 0 bases, and 9 bases separated the two germline ends. The CDR3 nucleotides read TGTGCCAGCAGCTTTCAGGGGAACTCTGGGGCCAACGTCCTGACTTTC. It specifies CASSFQGNSGANVLTF.

V and J are TRBV7-3 and TRBJ2-2; 8 positions agree with TRBD1. Germline V lookup: CDR1 SGHTA, CDR2 FQGTGA. This CDR3 has 15 residues. V lost 5 bases, J lost 4 bases, and 6 bases stayed unmatched. The CDR3 region has the DNA TGTGCCAGCAGCGCAGGGGGCGCGGGCACCGGGGAGCTGTTTTTT. The encoded protein is CASSAGGAGTGELFF. Filled out from reference TRBV7-3 and TRBJ2-2, the complete variable domain reads GAGVSQTPSNKVTEKGKYVELRCDPISGHTALYWYRQSLGQGPEFLIYFQGTGAADDSGLPNDRFFAVRPEGSVSTLKIQRTERGDSAVYLCASSAGGAGTGELFFGEGSRLTVL.

The genes are TRBV7-9 and TRBJ2-4; D may match TRBD1 or TRBD2 (5 bases each). This CDR3 has 16 residues. The V gene lost 5 bases and the J gene lost 0 bases, with 14 bases spanning the gap. Germline V gives CDR1 SEHNR, CDR2 FQNEAQ (reference sequence). CDR3 bases: TGTGCCAGCAGCCTAGGGGTCGGGGAAGCCAAAAACATTCAGTACTTC. It yields the protein CASSLGVGEAKNIQYF.

Only one count was recorded for this clone. The chain links TRBV29-1 to TRBJ1-1; D remains ambiguous. The CDR3 has 8 residues. The germline gives CDR1 SQVTM, CDR2 ANQGSEA. The CDR3 bases are TGCTCGGGAGTGGGGGCTTTCTTT. This encodes CSGVGAFF.

This chain links TRBV5-6 with TRBJ2-4, with TRBD2 matching 7 bases. The CDR3 is 17 residues long. Looked up from germline, CDR1 is SGHDT and CDR2 is YYEEEE. V lost 2 bases and J lost 1; bases outside the gene matches: 9. The DNA of the CDR3 is TGTGCCAGCAGCTTTGGGTCGGGGGGTCTTGCCAAAAACATTCAGTACTTC. Translation gives CASSFGSGGLAKNIQYF.

The rearrangement joins TRBV6-2 or TRBV6-3 to TRBJ1-1; D not resolved. Trimming took 4 bases from V and 1 from J, leaving 16 bases between them. The CDR3 runs 16 residues. Per the germline V gene, CDR1 is MNHEY and CDR2 is SVGEGT. The CDR3 is CASSSPLTVKNTEAFF. The CDR3 DNA reads as TGTGCCAGCAGTTCCCCGCTTACTGTTAAGAACACTGAAGCTTTCTTT.

The gene calls are TRBV28 and TRBJ1-1; 8 bases fit TRBD1. The CDR3 extends over 14 amino acids. Germline V gene sequence: CDR1 MDHEN, CDR2 SYDVKM. The ends lost 6 bases at V and 0 bases at J; junction bases unmatched: 3. As DNA, the CDR3 is TGTGCCAGCAGATCGGGACAGGTGAACACTGAAGCTTTCTTT. This sequence encodes CASRSGQVNTEAFF. Drawing the rest from reference TRBV28 and TRBJ1-1, the complete variable domain is DVKVTQSSRYLVKRTGEKVFLECVQDMDHENMFWYRQDPGLGLRLIYFSYDVKMKEKGDIPEGYSVSREKKERFSLILESASTNQTSMYLCASRSGQVNTEAFFGQGTRLTVV.

This clone was recorded only once. The chain combines TRBV2 with TRBJ1-5; D is possibly TRBD1 (5 bases). V lost 3 bases to trimming and J lost 1 base, with 13 bases between them. The CDR3 runs 16 residues. CDR1 SNHLY and CDR2 FYNNEI come from the germline V gene. CDR3 DNA: TGTGCCAGCAGTGATCGGGGACGGAGAAGCAATCAGCCCCAGCATTTT. It encodes CASSDRGRRSNQPQHF.

The chain couples TRBV13 to TRBJ2-5; possible D gene TRBD2, 5 bases. CDR3 length equals 14 residues. Germline V gene sequence: CDR1 PRHDT, CDR2 FYEKMQ (reference sequence). Between the trimmed V and J ends, which lost 2 bases and 1 base, there was a span of 8 bases. DNA for the CDR3: TGTGCCAGCAGCTTAAGAGGGTTCCAAGAGACCCAGTACTTC. Protein: CASSLRGFQETQYF. Filled out from reference TRBV13 and TRBJ2-5, the complete variable domain reads AAGVIQSPRHLIKEKRETATLKCYPIPRHDTVYWYQQGPGQDPQFLISFYEKMQSDKGSIPDRFSAQQFSDYHSELNMSSLELGDSALYFCASSLRGFQETQYFGPGTRLLVL.